The clone carrying this TCR beta chain was observed once. Its antigen is undetermined. The trim removed 6 bases at V and 4 bases at J, leaving 9 bases unmatched. The CDR3 sequence is 15 residues long. Looked up from germline, CDR1 is MNHEY and CDR2 is SMNVEV (reference sequence). The data stem from a study of graft-versus-host responses after intestinal transplantation. Findings of the study overall: HvG clone declines early post-transplant were associated with peak circulating GvH levels. GvH clones turned up in recipient marrow; some had shown up first in ileum or blood.

Produced via immunoSEQ multiplex PCR; TCRdb's table is partial and in-frame only. The sample contains 70,000 to 80,000 clones, about 90% of which appear only once. Specimen: unstimulated CD8+ T cells sorted from spleen or lymph node cells, collected before intestinal transplant. The chain uses TRBV27 and TRBJ1-2; TRBD1 aligns across 9 bases. The TCR originated in a human donor who received an intestinal transplant. The CDR3 region is CASSPLGTGLYGYTF. The DNA of the CDR3 is TGTGCCAGCAGCCCCTTGGGGACAGGGCTCTATGGCTACACCTTC.